This T cell receptor (beta chain) was documented in a study of blood T cell repertoires in COVID-19. Turning to the study itself: The cDNA or gDNA used as material had been derived from T cells, B-cell-depleted T cells, or PBMCs.

Repertoires were generated with immunoSEQ multiplex PCR, while TCRdb's copy carries only in-frame clones and drops some. The repertoire has some 85,000 clones, 80% of them found once; the top ten carry under 25%. The CDR3 is 15 residues long. J was trimmed by 4 bases and V by 1 base; bases with no gene match: 3. Germline loops: CDR1 SEHNR, CDR2 FQNEAQ (reference sequence). The receptor's source is a woman of 80 years or more with acute or convalescent COVID-19. V and J are TRBV7-9 and TRBJ2-3; the match to TRBD1 covers 9 bases. Sequenced material: peripheral blood. The CDR3 region is CASSLGDRVSDTQYF. Here the CDR3 DNA reads TGTGCCAGCAGCTTAGGGGACAGGGTTTCAGATACGCAGTATTTT.